The T cell receptor (beta chain) under discussion was sequenced for a study of T cells after yellow fever vaccination. Findings and limits, study-wide: Detected again after the booster were most primary-vaccination clones, at 96% CD4 and 80% to 90% CD8.

About this clonotype: Its target is not known.

The TCR cDNA carried a universal primer site and UMIs from 5'RACE template switching. TCRdb reprocessed the 5' RACE reads with MiXCR, giving one entry per CDR3 protein. Of 120,000 or so distinct CDR3 sequences in the sample, under 9% were seen once. The receptor's source is a man aged 18 to 35 who received the YFV17D yellow fever vaccine. The sample was CD8+ T cells sorted from PBMCs, taken on the day of the yellow fever booster vaccination.

CDR3 sequence: CASSPPTSGAQETQYF. The CDR3, as DNA: TGTGCCAGCAGCCCTCCTACTAGCGGGGCACAAGAGACCCAGTACTTC. The chain links TRBV7-2 to TRBJ2-5; 10 nucleotides align to TRBD2. There are 16 residues in the CDR3. Germline V gene sequence: CDR1 SGHTA, CDR2 FQGNSA. Trimming removed 5 bases from V and 2 bases from J; junction bases left unmatched: 8.